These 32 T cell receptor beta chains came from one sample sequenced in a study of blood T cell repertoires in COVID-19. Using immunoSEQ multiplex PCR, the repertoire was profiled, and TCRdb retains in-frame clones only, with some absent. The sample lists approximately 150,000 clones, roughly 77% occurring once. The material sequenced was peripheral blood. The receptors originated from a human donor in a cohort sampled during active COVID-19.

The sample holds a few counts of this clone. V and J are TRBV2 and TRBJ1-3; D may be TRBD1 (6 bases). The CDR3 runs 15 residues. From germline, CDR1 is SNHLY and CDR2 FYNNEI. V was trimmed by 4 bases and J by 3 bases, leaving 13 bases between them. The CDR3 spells CASSGQDLGGNTIYF. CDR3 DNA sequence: TGTGCCAGCAGTGGACAGGATTTGGGTGGAAACACCATATATTTT. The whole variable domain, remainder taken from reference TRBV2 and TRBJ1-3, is EPEVTQTPSHQVTQMGQEVILRCVPISNHLYFYWYRQILGQKVEFLVSFYNNEISEKSEIFDDQFSVERPDGSNFTLKIRSTKLEDSAMYFCASSGQDLGGNTIYFGEGSWLTVV.

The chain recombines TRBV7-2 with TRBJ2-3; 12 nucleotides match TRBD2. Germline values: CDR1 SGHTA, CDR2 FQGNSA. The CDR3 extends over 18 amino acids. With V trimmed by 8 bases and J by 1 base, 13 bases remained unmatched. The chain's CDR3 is CASGPLGLAGGGTDTQYF. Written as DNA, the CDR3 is TGTGCCAGCGGCCCACTTGGGCTAGCGGGAGGGGGCACAGATACGCAGTATTTT.

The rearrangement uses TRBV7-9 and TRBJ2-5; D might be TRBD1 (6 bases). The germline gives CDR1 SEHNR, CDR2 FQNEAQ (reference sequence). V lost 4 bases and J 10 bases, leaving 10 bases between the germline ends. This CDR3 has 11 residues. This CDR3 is CASSWGQYQYF. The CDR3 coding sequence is TGTGCCAGCAGCTGGGGGCAGTACCAGTACTTC.

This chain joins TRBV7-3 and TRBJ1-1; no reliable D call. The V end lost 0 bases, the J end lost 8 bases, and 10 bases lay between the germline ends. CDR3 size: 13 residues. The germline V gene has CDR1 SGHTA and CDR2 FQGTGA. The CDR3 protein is CASSLTATAEAFF. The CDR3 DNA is TGTGCCAGCAGCTTAACGGCTACAGCAGAAGCTTTCTTT.

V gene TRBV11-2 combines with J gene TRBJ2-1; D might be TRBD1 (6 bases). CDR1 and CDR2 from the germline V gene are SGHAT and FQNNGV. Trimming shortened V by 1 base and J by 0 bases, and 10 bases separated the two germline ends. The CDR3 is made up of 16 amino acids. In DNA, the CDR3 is TGTGCCAGCAGCTTAGGATACAGGGTCTCCTACAATGAGCAGTTCTTC. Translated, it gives CASSLGYRVSYNEQFF.

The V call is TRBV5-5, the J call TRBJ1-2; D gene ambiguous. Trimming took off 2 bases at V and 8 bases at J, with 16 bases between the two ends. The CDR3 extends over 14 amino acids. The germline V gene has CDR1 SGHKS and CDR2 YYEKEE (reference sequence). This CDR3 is CASSFRSGREGYTF. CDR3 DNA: TGTGCCAGCAGCTTTCGTTCGGGGAGGGAGGGCTACACCTTC.

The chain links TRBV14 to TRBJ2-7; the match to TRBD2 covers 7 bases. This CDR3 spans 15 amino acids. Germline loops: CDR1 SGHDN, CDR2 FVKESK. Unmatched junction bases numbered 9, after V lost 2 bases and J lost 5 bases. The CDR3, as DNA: TGTGCCAGCAGCCAACGCGGGAGCCCCTCGGACGAGCAGTACTTC. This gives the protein CASSQRGSPSDEQYF.

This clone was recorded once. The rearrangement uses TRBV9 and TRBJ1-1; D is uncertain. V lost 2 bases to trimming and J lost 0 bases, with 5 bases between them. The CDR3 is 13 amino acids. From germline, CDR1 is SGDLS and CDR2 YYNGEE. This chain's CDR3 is CASSVTVNTEAFF. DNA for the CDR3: TGTGCCAGCAGCGTTACTGTGAACACTGAAGCTTTCTTT.

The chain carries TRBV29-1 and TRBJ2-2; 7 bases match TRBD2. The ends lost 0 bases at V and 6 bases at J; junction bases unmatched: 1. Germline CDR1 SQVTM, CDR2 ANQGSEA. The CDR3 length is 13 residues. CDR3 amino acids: CSVEEAGAGELFF. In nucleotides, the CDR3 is TGCAGCGTTGAAGAGGCGGGAGCCGGGGAGCTGTTTTTT.

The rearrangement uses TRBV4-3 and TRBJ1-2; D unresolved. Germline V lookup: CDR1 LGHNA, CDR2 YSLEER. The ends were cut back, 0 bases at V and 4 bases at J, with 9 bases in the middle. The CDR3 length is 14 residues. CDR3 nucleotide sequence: TGCGCCAGCAGCCAAGAGTACGGGGTCTATGGCTACACCTTC. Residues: CASSQEYGVYGYTF.

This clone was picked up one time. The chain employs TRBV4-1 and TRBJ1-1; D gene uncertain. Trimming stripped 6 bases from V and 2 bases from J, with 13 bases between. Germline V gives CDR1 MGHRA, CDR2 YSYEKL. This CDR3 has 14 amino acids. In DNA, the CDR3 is TGCGCCAGCAGACACCGGGGAAAAAACACTGAAGCTTTCTTT. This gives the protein CASRHRGKNTEAFF.

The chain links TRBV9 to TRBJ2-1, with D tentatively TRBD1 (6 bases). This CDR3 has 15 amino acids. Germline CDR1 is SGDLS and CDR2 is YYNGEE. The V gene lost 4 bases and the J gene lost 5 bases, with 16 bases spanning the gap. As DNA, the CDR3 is TGTGCCAGCAGCCTGGGGGCAGAAATCGACAATGAGCAGTTCTTC. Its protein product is CASSLGAEIDNEQFF.

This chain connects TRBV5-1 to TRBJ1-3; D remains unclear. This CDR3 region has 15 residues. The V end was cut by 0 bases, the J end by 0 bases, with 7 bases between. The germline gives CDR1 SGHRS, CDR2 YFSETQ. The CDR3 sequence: CASSLGAISGNTIYF. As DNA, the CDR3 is TGCGCCAGCAGCTTGGGTGCTATCTCTGGAAACACCATATATTTT.

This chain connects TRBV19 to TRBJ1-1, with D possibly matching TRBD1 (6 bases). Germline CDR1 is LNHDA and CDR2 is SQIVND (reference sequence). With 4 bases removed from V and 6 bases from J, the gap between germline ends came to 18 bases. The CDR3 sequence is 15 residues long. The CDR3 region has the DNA TGTGCCAGTAGTACCGGAGGGGGGGCGAGGGCTGAAGCTTTCTTT. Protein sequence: CASSTGGGARAEAFF. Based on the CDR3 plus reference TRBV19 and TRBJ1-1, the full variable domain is DGGITQSPKYLFRKEGQNVTLSCEQNLNHDAMYWYRQDPGQGLRLIYYSQIVNDFQKGDIAEGYSVSREKKESFPLTVTSAQKNPTAFYLCASSTGGGARAEAFFGQGTRLTVV.

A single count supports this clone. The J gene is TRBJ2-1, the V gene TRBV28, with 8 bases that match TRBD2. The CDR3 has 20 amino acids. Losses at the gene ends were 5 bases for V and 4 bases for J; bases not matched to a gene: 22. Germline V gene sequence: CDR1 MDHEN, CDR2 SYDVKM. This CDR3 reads CASSIPSRGVGSGAYNEQFF. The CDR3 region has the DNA TGTGCCAGCAGTATCCCCTCCCGAGGCGTTGGTAGCGGGGCATACAATGAGCAGTTCTTC.

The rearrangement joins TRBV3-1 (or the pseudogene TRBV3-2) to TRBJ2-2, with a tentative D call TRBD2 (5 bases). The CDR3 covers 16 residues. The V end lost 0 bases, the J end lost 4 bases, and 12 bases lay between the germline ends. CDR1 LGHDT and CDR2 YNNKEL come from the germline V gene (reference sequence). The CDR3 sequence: CASSQESGVSTGELFF. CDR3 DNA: TGTGCCAGCAGCCAAGAGTCCGGGGTTAGCACCGGGGAGCTGTTTTTT.

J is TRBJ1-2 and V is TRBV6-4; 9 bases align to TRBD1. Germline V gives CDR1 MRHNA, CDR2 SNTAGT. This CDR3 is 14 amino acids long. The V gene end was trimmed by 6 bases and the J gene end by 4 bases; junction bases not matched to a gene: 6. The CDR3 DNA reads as TGTGCCAGCAGCGCGGGACAGGGAAGCTATGGCTACACCTTC. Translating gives CASSAGQGSYGYTF.

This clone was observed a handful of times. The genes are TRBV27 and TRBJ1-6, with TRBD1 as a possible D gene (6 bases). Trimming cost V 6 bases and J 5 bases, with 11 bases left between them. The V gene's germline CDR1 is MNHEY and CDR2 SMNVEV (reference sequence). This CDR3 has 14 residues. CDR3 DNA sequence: TGTGCCAGCAGAGGGGGTTCGAATAATTCACCCCTCCACTTT. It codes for CASRGGSNNSPLHF.

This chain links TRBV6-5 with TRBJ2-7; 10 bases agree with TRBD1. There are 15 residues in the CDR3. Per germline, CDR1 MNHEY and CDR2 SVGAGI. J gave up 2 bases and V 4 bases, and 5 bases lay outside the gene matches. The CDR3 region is CASSFGQGGTYEQYF. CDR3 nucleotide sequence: TGTGCCAGCAGTTTCGGACAGGGGGGGACCTACGAGCAGTACTTC.

The CDR3 is CASSLRTGDLYEQYF. CDR3 sequence (DNA): TGCGCCAGCAGCCTACGGACAGGGGACCTCTACGAGCAGTACTTC. The gene calls are TRBV5-1 and TRBJ2-7; 9 bases are shared with TRBD1. Per germline, CDR1 SGHRS and CDR2 YFSETQ. There are 15 residues in the CDR3. Trimming at V came to 4 bases and at J to 3 bases, leaving 8 bases not matched to a gene.

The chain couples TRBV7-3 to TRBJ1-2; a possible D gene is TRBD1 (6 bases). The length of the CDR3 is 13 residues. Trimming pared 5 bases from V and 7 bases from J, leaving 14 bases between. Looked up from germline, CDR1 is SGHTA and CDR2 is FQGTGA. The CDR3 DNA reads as TGTGCCAGCAGCGGCCAGCAGGGGCTTGGCTACACCTTC. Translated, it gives CASSGQQGLGYTF.

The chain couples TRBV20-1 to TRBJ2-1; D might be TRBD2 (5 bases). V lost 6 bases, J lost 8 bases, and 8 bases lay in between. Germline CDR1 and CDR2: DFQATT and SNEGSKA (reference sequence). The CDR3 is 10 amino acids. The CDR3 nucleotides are TGCAGTGCCACGGACTATGAGCAGTTCTTC. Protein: CSATDYEQFF.

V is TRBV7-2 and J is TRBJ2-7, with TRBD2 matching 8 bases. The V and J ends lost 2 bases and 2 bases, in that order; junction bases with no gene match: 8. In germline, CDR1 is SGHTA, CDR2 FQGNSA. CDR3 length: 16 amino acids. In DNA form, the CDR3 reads TGTGCCAGCAGCTTACTCGCTAGCGGGCTACCCTACGAGCAGTACTTC. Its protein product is CASSLLASGLPYEQYF.

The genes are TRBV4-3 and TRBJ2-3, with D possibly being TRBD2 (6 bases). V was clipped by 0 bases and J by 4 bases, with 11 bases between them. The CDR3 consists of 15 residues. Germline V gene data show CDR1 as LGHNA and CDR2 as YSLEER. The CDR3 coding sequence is TGCGCCAGCAGCCAAGATGGGCTAGCGCCAGATACGCAGTATTTT. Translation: CASSQDGLAPDTQYF.

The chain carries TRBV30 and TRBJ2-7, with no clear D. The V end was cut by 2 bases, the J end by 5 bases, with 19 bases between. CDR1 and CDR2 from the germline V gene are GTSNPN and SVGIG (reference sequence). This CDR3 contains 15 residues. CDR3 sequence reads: CAWSRLAPLTDEQYF. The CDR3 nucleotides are TGTGCCTGGAGTAGACTCGCCCCCCTTACGGACGAGCAGTACTTC.

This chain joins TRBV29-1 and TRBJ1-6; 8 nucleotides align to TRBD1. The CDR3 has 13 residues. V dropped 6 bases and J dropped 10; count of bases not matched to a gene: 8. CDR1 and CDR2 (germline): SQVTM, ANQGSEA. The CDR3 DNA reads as TGCAGCGTCGTGGGACAGGTGGGCTCACCCCTCCACTTT. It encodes CSVVGQVGSPLHF.

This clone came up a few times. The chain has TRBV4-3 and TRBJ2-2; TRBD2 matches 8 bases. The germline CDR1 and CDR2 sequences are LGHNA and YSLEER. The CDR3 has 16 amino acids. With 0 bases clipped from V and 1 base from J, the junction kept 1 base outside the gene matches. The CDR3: CASSQETSGNTGELFF. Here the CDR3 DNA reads TGCGCCAGCAGCCAAGAAACTAGCGGGAACACCGGGGAGCTGTTTTTT.

CDR3 sequence: CAWGLTSGVTDTQYF. CDR3 nucleotides: TGTGCCTGGGGCTTAACTAGCGGGGTCACAGATACGCAGTATTTT. This chain joins TRBV30 and TRBJ2-3, with 10 bases aligning to TRBD2. CDR1 and CDR2 (germline): GTSNPN, SVGIG (reference sequence). The CDR3 has 15 residues. V shed 5 bases, J shed 2 bases, and the junction held 7 bases outside the gene matches.

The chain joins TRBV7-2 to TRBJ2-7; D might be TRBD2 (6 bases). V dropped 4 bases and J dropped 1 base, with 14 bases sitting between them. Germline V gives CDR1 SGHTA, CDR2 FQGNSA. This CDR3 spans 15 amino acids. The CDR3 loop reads CASSSGPAGSYEQYF. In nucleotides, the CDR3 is TGTGCCAGCAGCTCCGGCCCGGCGGGGTCCTACGAGCAGTACTTC.

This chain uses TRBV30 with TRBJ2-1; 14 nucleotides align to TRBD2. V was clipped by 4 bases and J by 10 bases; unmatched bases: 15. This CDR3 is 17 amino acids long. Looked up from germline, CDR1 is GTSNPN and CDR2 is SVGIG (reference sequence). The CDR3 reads CAWIPGLAGAIQREQFF. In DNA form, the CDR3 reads TGTGCCTGGATCCCGGGACTAGCGGGGGCCATACAACGGGAGCAGTTCTTC.

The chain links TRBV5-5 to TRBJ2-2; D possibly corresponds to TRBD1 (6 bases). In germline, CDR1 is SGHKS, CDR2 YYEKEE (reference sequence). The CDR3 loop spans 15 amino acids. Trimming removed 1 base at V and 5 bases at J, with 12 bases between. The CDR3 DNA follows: TGTGCCAGCAGCTTGACAGGGATGGAAACCGGGGAGCTGTTTTTT. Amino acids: CASSLTGMETGELFF.

CDR3 sequence: CAISESGRDRTEAFF. The CDR3 DNA reads as TGTGCCATCAGTGAGTCGGGGCGGGATCGGACTGAAGCTTTCTTT. The chain employs TRBV10-3 and TRBJ1-1, with a possible D match to TRBD1 (5 bases). V shed 0 bases and J shed 5 bases, with 13 bases lying between them. The CDR3 spans 15 residues. The germline CDR1 and CDR2 sequences are ENHRY and SYGVKD.